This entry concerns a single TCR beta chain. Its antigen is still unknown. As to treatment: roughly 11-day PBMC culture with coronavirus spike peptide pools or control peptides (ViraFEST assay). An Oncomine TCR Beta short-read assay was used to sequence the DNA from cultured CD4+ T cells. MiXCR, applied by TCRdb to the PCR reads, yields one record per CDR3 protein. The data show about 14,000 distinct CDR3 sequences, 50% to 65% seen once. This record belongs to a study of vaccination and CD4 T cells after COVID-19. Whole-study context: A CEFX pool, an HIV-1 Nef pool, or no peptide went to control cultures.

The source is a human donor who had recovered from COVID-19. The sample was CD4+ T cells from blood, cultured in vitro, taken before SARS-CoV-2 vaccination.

The CDR3 DNA follows: TGTGCCAGCAGGGTGGGACAGGGGGACAACGAGCAGTACTTC. Amino acids: CASRVGQGDNEQYF. This sequence joins TRBV11-3 and TRBJ2-7, with 11 positions matching TRBD1. Germline values: CDR1 SGHNT, CDR2 YENEEA. Germline trimming cut 6 bases from V and 5 bases from J; bases unmatched to any gene: 6. The CDR3 has 14 residues.